Below are 32 T cell receptor beta chains sequenced from a single sample in a study of T cells after yellow fever vaccination. MiXCR, run by TCRdb on the 5' RACE reads, gives a single entry per CDR3 protein. Among some 340,000 distinct CDR3 sequences listed, roughly 10% were seen once. The specimen comprised CD4+ T cells sorted from PBMCs, sampled 45 days after the yellow fever booster vaccination. These receptors were taken from a man younger than 30 who received the YFV17D yellow fever vaccine.

V usage is TRBV10-3 and J usage is TRBJ1-3; D unclear. The CDR3 spans 15 residues. Germline V lookup: CDR1 ENHRY, CDR2 SYGVKD. Trimming left V 10 bases short and J 0 bases short, with 16 bases between. The CDR3: CASGGGINSGNTIYF. The CDR3 region has the DNA TGTGCCAGCGGAGGAGGGATAAACTCTGGAAACACCATATATTTT.

The rearrangement links TRBV28 to TRBJ1-4, with TRBD1 as a possible D gene (5 bases). V shed 6 bases and J shed 0 bases, with 11 bases lying between them. The CDR3 loop spans 15 amino acids. Germline V gene data show CDR1 as MDHEN and CDR2 as SYDVKM. The CDR3 coding sequence is TGTGCCAGCAGCTCCGGGGCCCCAACTAATGAAAAACTGTTTTTT. This sequence encodes CASSSGAPTNEKLFF.

The chain carries TRBV7-9 and TRBJ2-3, with 8 bases matching TRBD2. The CDR3 contains 16 residues. CDR1 is SEHNR and CDR2 is FQNEAQ in the germline V gene (reference sequence). J gave up 6 bases and V 5 bases, and 13 bases lay outside the gene matches. This CDR3 reads CASSPRGSGTRDTQYF. In DNA, the CDR3 is TGTGCCAGCAGCCCACGCGGTAGCGGGACACGTGATACGCAGTATTTT.

In this sample, this clonotype turned up a few times. The V and J genes are TRBV9 and TRBJ1-2, with D tentatively TRBD1 (6 bases). Germline CDR1 and CDR2: SGDLS and YYNGEE. Deletions cut 4 bases from V and 8 bases from J, with 15 bases between. The CDR3 loop spans 13 amino acids. The DNA of the CDR3 is TGTGCCAGCAGCTTCCGGTTAGGGGGGGGCTACACCTTC. Translated: CASSFRLGGGYTF. Full variable domain (rest looked up from reference TRBV9 and TRBJ1-2): DSGVTQTPKHLITATGQRVTLRCSPRSGDLSVYWYQQSLDQGLQFLIQYYNGEERAKGNILERFSAQQFPDLHSELNLSSLELGDSALYFCASSFRLGGGYTFGSGTRLTVV.

The rearrangement joins TRBV2 to TRBJ1-2, with D possibly being TRBD1 (5 bases). The CDR3 has 14 amino acids. Germline CDR1 reads SNHLY; CDR2 reads FYNNEI. Trimming cost V 1 base and J 4 bases, with 10 bases left between them. Here the CDR3 DNA reads TGTGCCAGCAGTGAAGAAATCGGGGCCTATGGCTACACCTTC. Translated, it gives CASSEEIGAYGYTF. The entire variable domain, with the rest obtained from reference TRBV2 and TRBJ1-2, is as follows: EPEVTQTPSHQVTQMGQEVILRCVPISNHLYFYWYRQILGQKVEFLVSFYNNEISEKSEIFDDQFSVERPDGSNFTLKIRSTKLEDSAMYFCASSEEIGAYGYTFGSGTRLTVV.

The chain has TRBV7-8 and TRBJ1-1, with no clear D. Germline V gene lookup returns CDR1 SGHVS and CDR2 FQNEAQ. The V end was cut by 5 bases, the J end by 2 bases, with 9 bases between. The CDR3 extends over 13 amino acids. CDR3 region: CASSRITNTEAFF. In nucleotides, the CDR3 is TGTGCCAGCAGCCGAATCACTAACACTGAAGCTTTCTTT. Drawing the rest from reference TRBV7-8 and TRBJ1-1, the complete variable domain is GAGVSQSPRYKVAKRGQDVALRCDPISGHVSLFWYQQALGQGPEFLTYFQNEAQLDKSGLPSDRFFAERPEGSVSTLKIQRTQQEDSAVYLCASSRITNTEAFFGQGTRLTVV.

This clonotype has at least ten counts. The chain carries TRBV6-6 and TRBJ2-7; TRBD1 or TRBD2 may be the D gene (5 bases each). Trimming took off 2 bases at V and 2 bases at J, with 7 bases between the two ends. Germline CDR1 MNHNY, CDR2 SVGAGI (reference sequence). The CDR3 covers 13 residues. In DNA form, the CDR3 reads TGTGCCAGCAGTTACGGGGGTACCTACGAGCAGTACTTC. Its protein product is CASSYGGTYEQYF.

This clonotype occurred a few times. The gene calls are TRBV5-6 and TRBJ2-1; perhaps TRBD2 as D (5 bases). Germline V gene lookup returns CDR1 SGHDT and CDR2 YYEEEE. CDR3 length equals 14 residues. Trimming shortened V by 6 bases and J by 3 bases, and 13 bases separated the two germline ends. DNA of the CDR3: TGTGCCAGCACCCGGACTTCCTACTACAATGAGCAGTTCTTC. Its translation: CASTRTSYYNEQFF.

Ten or more counts support this clonotype. The chain employs TRBV27 and TRBJ1-2, with D possibly being TRBD1 (6 bases). Germline CDR1 is MNHEY and CDR2 is SMNVEV (reference sequence). The CDR3 runs 13 residues. The V gene lost 4 bases and the J gene lost 2 bases, with 8 bases spanning the gap. The CDR3: CASSSQGNYGYTF. The CDR3 region has the DNA TGTGCCAGCAGTTCACAGGGAAACTATGGCTACACCTTC.

This clonotype was seen at least ten times. This chain connects TRBV4-3 to TRBJ2-7, with D possibly TRBD2 on 6 matching bases. V was pared by 0 bases and J by 2 bases, with 8 bases between. This CDR3 comprises 14 residues. Germline assignment: CDR1 LGHNA and CDR2 YSLEER. CDR3 sequence: CASSQDPGAYEQYF. DNA for the CDR3: TGCGCCAGCAGCCAAGACCCGGGGGCCTACGAGCAGTACTTC.

Only a few counts were recorded for this clonotype. The chain couples TRBV12-3 or TRBV12-4 to TRBJ1-1; tentative D call: TRBD1 (6 bases). The V end lost 5 bases, the J end lost 1 base, and 11 bases lay between the germline ends. The CDR3 is 14 residues long. CDR3 sequence (DNA): TGTGCCAGCAGTAAAGAACAGGGGAACACTGAAGCTTTCTTT. Residues: CASSKEQGNTEAFF.

The V call is TRBV12-3 or TRBV12-4, the J call TRBJ1-4, with no clear D. Trimming cost V 3 bases and J 4 bases, with 15 bases left between them. This CDR3 comprises 16 residues. This CDR3 is CASSFGRLLVNEKLFF. DNA of the CDR3: TGTGCCAGCAGTTTTGGGCGTCTGCTCGTTAATGAAAAACTGTTTTTT.

The chain carries TRBV29-1 and TRBJ1-2; D is uncertain. This CDR3 has 12 amino acids. The V gene lost 3 bases and the J gene lost 0 bases, with 5 bases spanning the gap. The germline V gene encodes CDR1 SQVTM and CDR2 ANQGSEA. Written as DNA, the CDR3 is TGCAGCGTTGAGCGCCCTAACTATGGCTACACCTTC. It encodes CSVERPNYGYTF.

In this sample, this clonotype turned up a few times. The V gene is TRBV7-8, the J gene TRBJ2-7; D is perhaps TRBD1 (5 bases). Per germline, CDR1 SGHVS and CDR2 FQNEAQ. The CDR3 has 14 amino acids. Between the trimmed V and J ends, which lost 8 bases and 5 bases, there was a span of 19 bases. The CDR3 DNA is TGTGCCAGCTCCCACGGTCAGGGTTTCGACGAGCAGTACTTC. Translating gives CASSHGQGFDEQYF.

The chain uses TRBV7-9 and TRBJ2-1, with 9 bases aligning to TRBD1. This CDR3 is built from 16 residues. Germline CDR1 and CDR2: SEHNR and FQNEAQ (reference sequence). V lost 4 bases to trimming and J lost 4 bases; unmatched junction nucleotides: 8. The CDR3 DNA reads TGTGCCAGCAGCTACAACAGGGGGCACTTGTACAATGAGCAGTTCTTC. Translated: CASSYNRGHLYNEQFF.

Here the CDR3 reads CSARDRIVNTEAFF. For the CDR3, the DNA is TGCAGTGCTAGAGATCGAATTGTGAACACTGAAGCTTTCTTT. The J gene is TRBJ1-1, the V gene TRBV20-1; D is undetermined. The V end was cut by 0 bases, the J end by 0 bases, with 8 bases between. Germline V gives CDR1 DFQATT, CDR2 SNEGSKA (reference sequence). The CDR3 loop spans 14 amino acids.

This clonotype was seen only a few times. V gene TRBV2 combines with J gene TRBJ2-2, with 13 positions matching TRBD2. The CDR3 consists of 16 residues. CDR1 is SNHLY, CDR2 FYNNEI, per germline. V was pared by 6 bases and J by 5 bases, with 6 bases of the junction left unmatched. The CDR3 loop reads CASRATSGGATGELFF. DNA of the CDR3: TGTGCCAGCAGGGCCACTAGCGGGGGGGCTACCGGGGAGCTGTTTTTT.

This clonotype was observed a few times. The V and J genes are TRBV6-2 or TRBV6-3 and TRBJ1-2; D is possibly TRBD1 (5 bases). V dropped 1 base and J dropped 4 bases, with 10 bases sitting between them. The CDR3 has 14 residues. Germline lookup yields CDR1 MNHEY and CDR2 SVGEGT. The CDR3 sequence: CASSYYGAGYGYTF. Here the CDR3 DNA reads TGTGCCAGCAGTTACTATGGGGCCGGCTATGGCTACACCTTC.

This clonotype came up a few times. In nucleotides, the CDR3 is TGTGCCAGCCTCCCAGCCGGCGGATTCTATAATTCACCCCTCCACTTT. As protein: CASLPAGGFYNSPLHF. J is TRBJ1-6 and V is TRBV28; D call uncertain. V lost 8 bases, J lost 3 bases, and 17 bases lay in between. In germline, CDR1 is MDHEN, CDR2 SYDVKM. This CDR3 spans 16 amino acids. Supplemented by reference TRBV28 and TRBJ1-6, the full variable domain reads DVKVTQSSRYLVKRTGEKVFLECVQDMDHENMFWYRQDPGLGLRLIYFSYDVKMKEKGDIPEGYSVSREKKERFSLILESASTNQTSMYLCASLPAGGFYNSPLHFGNGTRLTVT.

As regards this clonotype: This may be a read error: a much more frequent sequence differs by one nucleotide. The chain's CDR3 is CASSLVGFSPLHF. The CDR3 DNA follows: TGTGCCAGCAGCTTGGTGGGCTTTTCACCCCTCCACTTT. This chain links TRBV7-2 with TRBJ1-6; D call uncertain. Germline loops: CDR1 SGHTA, CDR2 FQGNSA. The CDR3 length is 13 residues. Between the trimmed V and J ends, which lost 3 bases and 9 bases, there was a span of 9 bases.

This clonotype was picked up a small number of times. The CDR3 sequence: CATSSGQGSSEAFF. CDR3 nucleotides: TGTGCCACCAGTTCGGGACAGGGGAGTTCTGAAGCTTTCTTT. The chain couples TRBV24-1 to TRBJ1-1, with 10 bases that match TRBD1. V gave up 6 bases and J gave up 6 bases; unmatched junction bases: 6. Germline V gene data show CDR1 as KGHDR and CDR2 as SFDVKD. There are 14 residues in the CDR3.

This clonotype was detected a few times. V gene TRBV12-3 or TRBV12-4 combines with J gene TRBJ1-2; 11 nucleotides match TRBD1. CDR3 length: 15 amino acids. The V segment lost 3 bases and the J segment 7 bases; nucleotides outside the gene matches: 7. The CDR3 DNA reads as TGTGCCAGCAGTTTTTTTGGACAGGGGGCGCGTGGCTACACCTTC. The encoded protein is CASSFFGQGARGYTF.

The chain joins TRBV12-3 or TRBV12-4 to TRBJ2-5, with 8 bases fitting TRBD1. This CDR3 has 15 residues. V lost 1 base, J lost 2 bases, and 3 bases stayed unmatched. The CDR3 DNA reads TGTGCCAGCAGTTTAGGGACAGGGAGGCAAGAGACCCAGTACTTC. Translation: CASSLGTGRQETQYF.

The V and J genes are TRBV9 and TRBJ2-3; D call uncertain. V lost 0 bases to trimming and J lost 5 bases, with 13 bases between them. The CDR3 sequence is 15 residues long. The germline CDR1 and CDR2 sequences are SGDLS and YYNGEE. CDR3 sequence (DNA): TGTGCCAGCAGCGTAGGTCCGGCCGGGCGAGATACGCAGTATTTT. Its protein product is CASSVGPAGRDTQYF.

This clonotype was detected only a few times. This chain uses TRBV29-1 with TRBJ2-7, with D uncertain. Germline values: CDR1 SQVTM, CDR2 ANQGSEA. The CDR3 sequence is 12 residues long. V was cut by 4 bases and J by 5 bases, with 12 bases left in between. The CDR3 sequence: CSVGKVRNEQYF. CDR3 sequence (DNA): TGCAGCGTTGGTAAGGTTAGGAACGAGCAGTACTTC.

The CDR3 region has the DNA TGTGCCAGCAGTCCGACAGGGCGGAACACTGAAGCTTTCTTT. Protein sequence: CASSPTGRNTEAFF. The gene calls are TRBV6-2 or TRBV6-3 and TRBJ1-1; 7 positions match TRBD1. The CDR3 consists of 14 residues. Germline CDR1 reads MNHEY; CDR2 reads SVGEGT. V shed 5 bases, J shed 1 base, and the junction held 4 bases outside the gene matches.

This clonotype has ten or more counts. The chain is built from TRBV7-9 and TRBJ1-6; D not resolved. V lost 1 base and J 10 bases, leaving 11 bases between the germline ends. Per germline, CDR1 SEHNR and CDR2 FQNEAQ (reference sequence). This CDR3 spans 14 amino acids. CDR3 in amino acids: CASSLEARFSPLHF. Written as DNA, the CDR3 is TGTGCCAGCAGCTTAGAGGCCAGATTCTCACCCCTCCACTTT.

Only a few counts were recorded for this clonotype. CDR3 sequence: CASSRDQPQHF. The CDR3 nucleotides read TGTGCCAGCAGTCGAGATCAGCCCCAGCATTTT. V is TRBV12-3 or TRBV12-4 and J is TRBJ1-5; unclear D gene. Between the trimmed V and J ends, which lost 5 bases and 5 bases, there was a span of 4 bases. The length of the CDR3 is 11 residues.

This clonotype was observed at least ten times. The V call is TRBV6-5, the J call TRBJ2-3, with no clear D. The V end was cut by 7 bases, the J end by 7 bases, with 12 bases between. CDR3 size: 12 residues. CDR1 is MNHEY and CDR2 is SVGAGI in the germline V gene. The CDR3 region has the DNA TGTGCCAGCAAGAGCAGATACAATACGCAGTATTTT. As protein: CASKSRYNTQYF.

This clonotype has just a few counts. The CDR3 DNA sequence: TGTGCCAGCAGCCAAGATTTCGGGGGATATAGCAATCAGCCCCAGCATTTT. Protein sequence: CASSQDFGGYSNQPQHF. The chain uses TRBV3-1 and TRBJ1-5; possibly TRBD1 for D (5 bases). CDR3 length: 17 residues. V was shortened by 0 bases and J by 0 bases, with 12 bases between the two germline ends. Germline assignment: CDR1 LGHDT and CDR2 YNNKEL (reference sequence).

The chain employs TRBV7-2 and TRBJ1-2; TRBD1 matches 10 bases. This CDR3 contains 15 residues. V was clipped by 0 bases and J by 6 bases; unmatched bases: 4. Germline CDR1 and CDR2: SGHTA and FQGNSA. Here the CDR3 reads CASSLAIGTGDGYTF. DNA of the CDR3: TGTGCCAGCAGCTTAGCAATCGGGACAGGGGATGGCTACACCTTC.

There are a few counts of this clonotype. The chain has TRBV3-2 and TRBJ2-1; the table's D call, TRBD2, has no DNA check behind it. TRBV3-2 is listed as a pseudogene. CDR3 length: 16 residues. CDR3: CASSQLSAGGNNEQFF. In DNA form, the CDR3 reads TGTGCCAGCAGCCAACTGTCTGCGGGGGGCAACAATGAGCAGTTCTTC.